This T cell receptor (beta chain) was identified in a study of monozygotic twins with inflammatory bowel disease (dated by TCRdb to the late 2010s). Study-wide context: In total, 28 monozygotic twin pairs made up the full study: 19 Danish pairs, all IBD-discordant, plus nine German pairs, of which four were IBD-concordant and five were IBD-discordant. The search for disease-associated traits relied mainly on comparing IBD patients with their genetically identical healthy co-twins within discordant pairs. Each individual had, on average, about 151 000 unique TCRalpha sequences and 181 000 unique TCRbeta sequences available for analysis. The paper's findings and limits, for the study overall: Compared with healthy twins, IBD patients shared fewer clonotypes with other individuals, and the difference was most pronounced in patients with signs of disease activity. A decrease in TCRbeta repertoire diversity, as measured by inverse Simpson index, was observed in IBD patients compared with their healthy co-twins. Differing immunosuppressive treatments among patients may have added background noise and inter-individual variability to the repertoires. No single strong signal or clonotype linked to IBD turned up in the results, so the idea that one exists was not supported. The analysis was unable to tell apart different T cell subtypes. Concordant and discordant twins showed no difference in repertoire similarity, possibly because of limited statistical power.

In regard to this clonotype: The antigen this receptor binds is unknown.

The library came from 5' RACE. Each TCR library was prepared from roughly 3,800 ng of total RNA. For each sample, cDNA synthesis with SMARTScribe reverse transcriptase was split into eight separate reactions. During cDNA synthesis, template switching introduced unique molecular identifiers that contained a 6-nucleotide sample barcode. TCRalpha and TCRbeta cDNA was amplified in two nested PCRs of around 15 and 10 cycles, and bead purification was carried out after each PCR. Before amplification, cDNA was treated with uracil DNA-glycosylase and purified using the QIAquick PCR purification kit. The second PCR added Illumina TruSeq-compatible adapters along with sample-specific barcodes. TapeStation and Qubit were used to check library quality and concentration, and 5 to 6.5 ng of each library went into the pool. Sequencing of the pooled libraries was done on an Illumina HiSeq2500 single-index Rapid Run using custom sequencing primers and 2 x 100 bp reads. Under the source paper's analysis protocol: PCR and sequencing errors were corrected by UMI-based consensus assembly using MiGEC version 1.2.6. MiXCR version 2.1.1 was used for V(D)J alignment, clonotype assembly and CDR3 extraction. To normalise gene usage, clonotype sharing and MAIT/NKT TCR abundance, the top 1000, 10 000 and 20 000 clonotypes in each sample were analysed. After downsampling to 27 000 UMIs, diversity was calculated as the inverse Simpson index using the vegan R package. Paired Mann-Whitney U tests were applied to discordant twin pairs, with Benjamini-Hochberg correction for multiple testing. Based on TCRdb reprocessing of the reads, there is one entry per CDR3 protein sequence, and DNA is missing. The V and J calls and clone size are TCRdb's, not the authors'. For this sample, the table gives some 190,000 distinct CDR3 sequences. Under 8.5% of the sample is in the top ten clones.

Spanning cysteine to phenylalanine, the CDR3 consists of 13 amino acids. Only the protein sequence is given. For CDR1 and CDR2, the germline V gene lists SGHTA and FQGNSA. From each donor, an approximately 2.5 ml peripheral blood sample was collected into PAXgene tubes and stored at -80 degrees C. Without T cell sorting, total RNA was isolated from whole blood using the PAXgene blood miRNA kit on an automated QIAcube. Peripheral blood from monozygotic twin pairs concordant or discordant for inflammatory bowel disease was subjected to deep TCRalpha and TCRbeta repertoire profiling with unique molecular barcoding. Smoking habits were recorded for all twin pairs, and each individual was classified as a current, former or never smoker.

In this chain, TRBV7-2 is recombined with TRBJ2-5. The specimen sequenced was blood. This receptor was taken from a human donor with ulcerative colitis or Crohn's disease, or a healthy co-twin of an affected twin (not recorded which). The CDR3 sequence is CASSLGVEPTQYF.